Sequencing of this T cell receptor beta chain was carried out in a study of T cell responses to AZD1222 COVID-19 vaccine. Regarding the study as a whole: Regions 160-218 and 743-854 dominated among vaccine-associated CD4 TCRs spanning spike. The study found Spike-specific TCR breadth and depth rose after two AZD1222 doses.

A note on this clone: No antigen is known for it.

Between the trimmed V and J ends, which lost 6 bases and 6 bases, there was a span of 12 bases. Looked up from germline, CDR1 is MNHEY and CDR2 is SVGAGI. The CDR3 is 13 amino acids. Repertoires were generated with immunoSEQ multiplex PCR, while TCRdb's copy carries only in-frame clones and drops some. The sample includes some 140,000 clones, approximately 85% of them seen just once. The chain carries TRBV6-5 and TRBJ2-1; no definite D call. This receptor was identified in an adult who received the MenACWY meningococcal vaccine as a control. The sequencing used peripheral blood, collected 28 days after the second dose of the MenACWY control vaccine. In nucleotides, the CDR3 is TGTGCCAGCAGATCAATAGCTATCAATGAGCAGTTCTTC. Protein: CASRSIAINEQFF.